This T cell receptor (beta chain) was captured by sequencing in a study of shared clonotypes between healthy human individuals. The CDR3 runs 14 residues. V was clipped by 1 base and J by 0 bases, with 6 bases between them. Germline CDR1 reads MGHRA; CDR2 reads YSYEKL. TCRdb keeps only in-frame clones here, not all; method: immunoSEQ multiplex PCR. The data contain about 1.4 million clones, roughly 95% of them singletons. The chain uses TRBV4-1 and TRBJ1-2; no clear D gene. This receptor was taken from a man aged 25-40 years in good health. The source material was naive CD4+ T cells sorted from blood. The subset: CD45RA+ positively selected. This chain's CDR3 is CASSQGAANYGYTF. As DNA, the CDR3 is TGCGCCAGCAGCCAAGGGGCAGCTAACTATGGCTACACCTTC.